The clone carrying this T cell receptor (beta chain) was seen a few times. The data belong to a study of blood T cell repertoires in COVID-19. Study in general: Specimens from acute and convalescent COVID-19 originated in the United States, Italy and Spain.

The CDR3 consists of 16 residues. Trimming removed 2 bases from V and 0 bases from J, with 12 bases in between. CDR1 is LNHDA and CDR2 is SQIVND in the germline V gene (reference sequence). As originally analysed: Amplification of reference gene primers provided the estimated nucleated cell counts. TCRdb's table, derived via immunoSEQ multiplex PCR, lists solely in-frame clones and lacks some. The DNA gave D and trimming, while V, J and clone size come from that table. Of some 350,000 clones in the sample, 83% were seen once. The chain carries TRBV19 and TRBJ2-3; unclear D gene. The TCR comes from a man aged 25 to 40 with active or convalescent COVID-19. Sequences were obtained from peripheral blood. CDR3: CASSIRGGTSTDTQYF. Written as DNA, the CDR3 is TGTGCCAGTAGTATAAGAGGCGGAACTAGCACAGATACGCAGTATTTT.